The next 26 T cell receptor beta chains were all read from a single sample in a study of shared clonotypes between healthy human individuals. Clones were sequenced by immunoSEQ multiplex PCR, and TCRdb holds only the in-frame ones, with some missing. The table shows fewer than 600,000 clones, with more than 75% occurring only once. The specimen sequenced was PBMCs. The receptors stem from a woman aged 35 to 49 in good health. Some clones in this sample may be carry-over from other donors' samples.

The chain employs TRBV29-1 and TRBJ2-7; 11 nucleotides agree with TRBD1. This CDR3 comprises 13 residues. The germline V gene has CDR1 SQVTM and CDR2 ANQGSEA. J gave up 6 bases and V 2 bases, and 3 bases lay outside the gene matches. Written as DNA, the CDR3 is TGCAGCGTTGAAAGGACAGGGGGCGCCGAGCAGTACTTC. This sequence encodes CSVERTGGAEQYF.

The chain combines TRBV7-3 with TRBJ2-1, with D perhaps matching TRBD1 (6 bases). The ends were cut back, 5 bases at V and 4 bases at J, with 12 bases in the middle. Germline V gives CDR1 SGHTA, CDR2 FQGTGA. This CDR3 region has 14 residues. This chain's CDR3 is CASSPTQGYNEQFF. The CDR3 DNA is TGTGCCAGCAGCCCCACCCAGGGGTACAATGAGCAGTTCTTC.

This clone was seen only a few times. The chain joins TRBV10-1 to TRBJ2-5, with 9 bases lining up with TRBD1. CDR1 is WNHNN, CDR2 SYGVQD, per germline (reference sequence). The V gene end was trimmed by 2 bases and the J gene end by 2 bases; junction bases not matched to a gene: 6. The CDR3 length is 16 residues. The CDR3 DNA follows: TGCGCCAGCAGTGAGACCGGGACAGGGATACAAGAGACCCAGTACTTC. Encoded protein: CASSETGTGIQETQYF.

This sequence joins TRBV29-1 and TRBJ2-7, with a tentative D call TRBD2 (5 bases). Germline loops: CDR1 SQVTM, CDR2 ANQGSEA. Trimming shortened V by 4 bases and J by 3 bases, and 13 bases separated the two germline ends. The CDR3 runs 13 residues. The CDR3 nucleotides are TGCAGCGTTGGGAACGTGGGAGACTACGAGCAGTACTTC. This sequence encodes CSVGNVGDYEQYF.

This chain joins TRBV5-1 and TRBJ2-5, with 13 bases that match TRBD2. Germline-derived CDR1 and CDR2 are SGHRS and YFSETQ. Trimming removed 4 bases from V and 5 bases from J; junction bases left unmatched: 5. This CDR3 region has 15 residues. CDR3 DNA sequence: TGCGCCAGCAGCATAGCGGGACTAGCGGGGGAGACCCAGTACTTC. Amino acids: CASSIAGLAGETQYF.

The sample holds many counts of this clone. The rearrangement links TRBV5-4 to TRBJ2-5; 7 nucleotides align to TRBD2. The CDR3 runs 15 residues. CDR1 is SGHNT and CDR2 is YYREEE in the germline V gene (reference sequence). Unmatched junction bases numbered 11, after V lost 4 bases and J lost 5 bases. DNA for the CDR3: TGTGCCAGCAGCCGGGGGGTAGCGGAGGGGGAGACCCAGTACTTC. Protein sequence: CASSRGVAEGETQYF.

This clone appeared a single time. The V call is TRBV27, the J call TRBJ2-1, with 7 nucleotides matching TRBD2. Germline loops: CDR1 MNHEY, CDR2 SMNVEV (reference sequence). After removal of 8 bases from V and 2 bases from J, the junction contained 9 bases not matched to a gene. The CDR3 contains 15 residues. In DNA form, the CDR3 reads TGTGCCAGCTCGTGGATGGGACTACCCTACAATGAGCAGTTCTTC. This translates into CASSWMGLPYNEQFF.

This sequence joins TRBV19 and TRBJ2-2; possibly TRBD1 or TRBD2 for D (6 bases each). V was trimmed by 9 bases and J by 2 bases, leaving 19 bases between them. Germline CDR1 and CDR2: LNHDA and SQIVND (reference sequence). CDR3 length: 16 amino acids. CDR3 sequence reads: CASGGIGGLNTGELFF. The CDR3 DNA follows: TGTGCCAGCGGAGGAATTGGGGGGCTCAACACCGGGGAGCTGTTTTTT.

The V call is TRBV19, the J call TRBJ1-2; 7 bases map to TRBD1. This CDR3 region has 14 residues. The germline CDR1 and CDR2 sequences are LNHDA and SQIVND (reference sequence). Trimming at V came to 6 bases and at J to 2 bases, leaving 6 bases not matched to a gene. This chain's CDR3 is CASRRQGNNYGYTF. In DNA, the CDR3 is TGTGCCAGTAGGCGACAGGGAAACAACTATGGCTACACCTTC.

The chain links TRBV19 to TRBJ1-4, with 7 bases aligning to TRBD1. Germline V gives CDR1 LNHDA, CDR2 SQIVND (reference sequence). The CDR3 is made up of 14 amino acids. V was clipped by 5 bases and J by 7 bases; unmatched bases: 7. CDR3 in amino acids: CASSVQGIGEKLFF. CDR3 sequence (DNA): TGTGCCAGTAGTGTACAGGGGATCGGTGAAAAACTGTTTTTT.

This clone showed up just a few times. The chain joins TRBV28 to TRBJ2-7; D gene uncertain. CDR1 and CDR2 (germline): MDHEN, SYDVKM. V was pared by 3 bases and J by 5 bases, with 8 bases between. The CDR3 consists of 12 residues. The CDR3 protein is CASSFGKHEQYF. In nucleotides, the CDR3 is TGTGCCAGCAGTTTTGGCAAGCACGAGCAGTACTTC.

The gene calls are TRBV7-9 and TRBJ1-1; 9 nucleotides agree with TRBD1. The germline CDR1 and CDR2 sequences are SEHNR and FQNEAQ (reference sequence). There are 16 residues in the CDR3. J lost 4 bases, V lost 5 bases, and 11 bases had no gene match. The CDR3 DNA is TGTGCCAGCAGCCTACCGGGACAGGGCCAGGCCACTGAAGCTTTCTTT. It yields the protein CASSLPGQGQATEAFF.

The V gene is TRBV10-3, the J gene TRBJ2-7, with TRBD2 identical over 11 bases. The CDR3 spans 15 residues. V trimming: 3 bases; J trimming: 3 bases; junction bases outside the gene matches: 4. CDR1 and CDR2 (germline): ENHRY, SYGVKD. CDR3 in amino acids: CAISDGLAGNYEQYF. DNA for the CDR3: TGTGCCATCAGTGATGGACTAGCGGGCAACTACGAGCAGTACTTC.

The chain is built from TRBV5-1 and TRBJ1-1; TRBD1 might be the D (5 bases). Per the germline V gene, CDR1 is SGHRS and CDR2 is YFSETQ. The CDR3 is made up of 13 amino acids. Between the trimmed V and J ends, which lost 1 base and 7 bases, there was a span of 11 bases. The CDR3 nucleotides read TGCGCCAGCAGCTTGTGGGGGGACGGTGAAGCTTTCTTT. Translated: CASSLWGDGEAFF.

This chain connects TRBV2 to TRBJ2-3; unclear D gene. The CDR3 sequence is 11 residues long. V was shortened by 8 bases and J by 3 bases, with 6 bases between the two germline ends. The germline V gene has CDR1 SNHLY and CDR2 FYNNEI. CDR3 sequence reads: CASRTTDTQYF. The CDR3 nucleotides are TGTGCCAGCCGTACGACAGATACGCAGTATTTT.

This chain joins TRBV19 and TRBJ1-2; 7 nucleotides match TRBD1. The trim removed 3 bases at V and 5 bases at J, leaving 9 bases unmatched. There are 15 residues in the CDR3. Germline CDR1 reads LNHDA; CDR2 reads SQIVND (reference sequence). The DNA of the CDR3 is TGTGCCAGTAGTATCCCGTGGACAGGCCGATATGGCTACACCTTC. Protein: CASSIPWTGRYGYTF.

This clone was counted only a few times. The V call is TRBV30, the J call TRBJ2-2, with D maybe TRBD2 (5 bases). V was trimmed by 2 bases and J by 4 bases, leaving 17 bases between them. The germline V gene has CDR1 GTSNPN and CDR2 SVGIG (reference sequence). This CDR3 has 16 residues. CDR3 in amino acids: CAWSLASHRGTGELFF. Written as DNA, the CDR3 is TGTGCCTGGAGTCTGGCTAGCCACCGGGGCACCGGGGAGCTGTTTTTT.

The gene calls are TRBV7-3 and TRBJ2-3; D is uncertain. V was clipped by 3 bases and J by 6 bases, with 7 bases between them. The CDR3 spans 12 residues. Germline V lookup: CDR1 SGHTA, CDR2 FQGTGA. The chain's CDR3 is CASSFSRDTQYF. The CDR3 bases are TGTGCCAGCAGCTTCAGCAGGGATACGCAGTATTTT.

V and J are TRBV5-1 and TRBJ1-1; no firm D call. Germline V CDR1 and CDR2: SGHRS, YFSETQ. The CDR3 spans 13 residues. V lost 3 bases to trimming and J lost 3 bases, with 9 bases between them. The CDR3 reads CASSYRVHTEAFF. CDR3 DNA sequence: TGCGCCAGCAGCTACCGGGTCCACACTGAAGCTTTCTTT.

This clone has a single count. The V gene is TRBV5-1, the J gene TRBJ2-1, with 8 nucleotides matching TRBD2. The CDR3 runs 16 residues. Germline V gives CDR1 SGHRS, CDR2 YFSETQ. The J segment lost 7 bases and the V segment lost 7 bases, leaving 16 bases of the junction unmatched. Here the CDR3 reads CASRGVSGAALNEQFF. DNA of the CDR3: TGCGCCAGCCGGGGGGTTAGCGGGGCCGCTTTGAATGAGCAGTTCTTC. Full variable domain (rest looked up from reference TRBV5-1 and TRBJ2-1): KAGVTQTPRYLIKTRGQQVTLSCSPISGHRSVSWYQQTPGQGLQFLFEYFSETQRNKGNFPGRFSGRQFSNSRSEMNVSTLELGDSALYLCASRGVSGAALNEQFFGPGTRLTVL.

The gene calls are TRBV7-6 and TRBJ1-3; D unresolved. The CDR3 sequence is 17 residues long. Germline assignment: CDR1 SGHVS and CDR2 FNYEAQ. V was cut by 1 base and J by 0 bases, with 13 bases left in between. The CDR3 DNA reads TGTGCCAGCAGCTTAGAGGCAGGACCGAGCTCTGGAAACACCATATATTTT. Amino acids: CASSLEAGPSSGNTIYF. Full variable domain (missing parts from reference TRBV7-6 and TRBJ1-3): GAGVSQSPRYKVTKRGQDVALRCDPISGHVSLYWYRQALGQGPEFLTYFNYEAQQDKSGLPNDRFSAERPEGSISTLTIQRTEQRDSAMYRCASSLEAGPSSGNTIYFGEGSWLTVV.

A remark on this clone: This same CDR3 is encoded by further DNA sequences in the sample. This sequence joins TRBV5-1 and TRBJ2-5, with a weak D call TRBD2 (5 bases). CDR3 length: 13 amino acids. V lost 0 bases and J 5 bases, leaving 8 bases between the germline ends. Germline V lookup: CDR1 SGHRS, CDR2 YFSETQ. For the CDR3, the DNA is TGCGCCAGCAGCTTGGCCGGCGGGGAGACCCAGTACTTC. Its translation: CASSLAGGETQYF.

The chain has TRBV11-3 and TRBJ2-1; 7 bases fit TRBD2. The CDR3 spans 15 residues. Germline V gene sequence: CDR1 SGHNT, CDR2 YENEEA. The V segment lost 2 bases and the J segment 2 bases; nucleotides outside the gene matches: 3. The CDR3 here is CASSLTGGTYNEQFF. The CDR3, as DNA: TGTGCCAGCAGCTTAACCGGGGGGACCTACAATGAGCAGTTCTTC.

This chain connects TRBV18 to TRBJ2-6; the D gene is possibly TRBD1 (6 bases). This CDR3 comprises 16 residues. Deletions cut 0 bases from V and 2 bases from J, with 8 bases between. The germline V gene has CDR1 KGHSH and CDR2 LQKENI. The DNA of the CDR3 is TGTGCCAGCTCACCACCACAGGGTACTGGGGCCAACGTCCTGACTTTC. This gives the protein CASSPPQGTGANVLTF. Variable domain in full (rest from reference TRBV18 and TRBJ2-6): NAGVMQNPRHLVRRRGQEARLRCSPMKGHSHVYWYRQLPEEGLKFMVYLQKENIIDESGMPKERFSAEFPKEGPSILRIQQVVRGDSAAYFCASSPPQGTGANVLTFGAGSRLTVL.

In its sample, this clone was seen many times. This chain links TRBV4-3 with TRBJ1-4, with 7 nucleotides matching TRBD1. Germline V gene lookup returns CDR1 LGHNA and CDR2 YSLEER. This CDR3 contains 16 residues. The V gene end was trimmed by 3 bases and the J gene end by 6 bases; junction bases not matched to a gene: 10. Written as DNA, the CDR3 is TGCGCCAGCAGCCAGCGGGCAGGGGGATTCGATGAAAAACTGTTTTTT. Translation gives CASSQRAGGFDEKLFF.

The CDR3 reads CASSYDGPWHF. The CDR3 nucleotides are TGTGCCAGCAGTTACGACGGCCCCTGGCATTTT. This chain links TRBV6-6 with TRBJ1-5; no clear D. V lost 2 bases, J lost 15 bases, and 11 bases lay in between. The CDR3 spans 11 residues. The germline V gene encodes CDR1 MNHNY and CDR2 SVGAGI (reference sequence).